These 10 T cell receptor beta chains share one sample of origin, sequenced in a study of T cells in localized non-small cell lung cancer (dated by TCRdb to 2020 to 2022). Library generation was performed with the immunoSEQ multiplex PCR assay. TCRdb took this table from immuneACCESS and kept in-frame rearrangements with V and J called. Such tables lack part of the clones; where checked against another copy, unresolved V genes explain under half of the gap, and the rest is unexplained. For this sample the table gives about 25,000 clones, of which approximately 90% were detected only once. The top ten clonotypes cover approximately 2.9% of the sample. Sequenced material: peripheral blood, taken before any cancer treatment. These receptors originate from a woman aged 35 to 70 with stage I lung adenocarcinoma.

In its sample, this clone was seen once. The genes are TRBV18 and TRBJ1-1; D is possibly TRBD1 (6 bases). The V and J ends lost 6 bases and 1 base respectively, with 12 bases between them. The CDR3 spans 14 residues. Germline V lookup: CDR1 KGHSH, CDR2 LQKENI. For the CDR3, the DNA is TGTGCCAGCTCTCCCGACAGGACGAACACTGAAGCTTTCTTT. Residues: CASSPDRTNTEAFF.

The chain is built from TRBV5-1 and TRBJ1-5; possibly TRBD1 for D (5 bases). Between the trimmed V and J ends, which lost 4 bases and 4 bases, there was a span of 15 bases. This CDR3 has 15 residues. CDR1 and CDR2 (germline): SGHRS, YFSETQ. In DNA, the CDR3 is TGCGCCAGCAGCCCGACGGGACTGGGAAATCAGCCCCAGCATTTT. It specifies CASSPTGLGNQPQHF.

The rearrangement joins TRBV18 to TRBJ2-5; 8 bases agree with TRBD2. The germline gives CDR1 KGHSH, CDR2 LQKENI. This CDR3 has 15 amino acids. V lost 2 bases to trimming and J lost 2 bases; unmatched junction nucleotides: 4. CDR3 amino acids: CASSPSGGVQETQYF. DNA of the CDR3: TGTGCCAGCTCACCATCGGGGGGGGTTCAAGAGACCCAGTACTTC.

The rearrangement joins TRBV14 to TRBJ2-5, with 10 bases aligning to TRBD2. This CDR3 spans 20 amino acids. CDR1 and CDR2 from the germline V gene are SGHDN and FVKESK. J was trimmed by 2 bases and V by 4 bases; bases with no gene match: 19. The CDR3 is CASSRRQLTSGSSFQETQYF. The CDR3 coding sequence is TGTGCCAGCAGCCGAAGACAGCTGACTAGCGGGTCATCGTTTCAAGAGACCCAGTACTTC.

The chain links TRBV6-1 to TRBJ1-1; D call uncertain. In germline, CDR1 is MNHNS, CDR2 SASEGT. The CDR3 is 13 amino acids. The V gene lost 4 bases and the J gene lost 0 bases, with 6 bases spanning the gap. The CDR3 nucleotides are TGTGCCAGCAGTGCGGTGGTGAACACTGAAGCTTTCTTT. Translated: CASSAVVNTEAFF.

CDR3 in amino acids: CASSLEAGNQPQHF. The CDR3, as DNA: TGTGCCAGCAGCTTAGAGGCAGGCAATCAGCCCCAGCATTTT. The V call is TRBV7-2, the J call TRBJ1-5; the D is unclear. Germline V gene sequence: CDR1 SGHTA, CDR2 FQGNSA. The germline V and J ends were trimmed by 1 base and 2 bases, with 6 bases remaining between them. There are 14 residues in the CDR3. Drawing the rest from reference TRBV7-2 and TRBJ1-5, the complete variable domain is GAGVSQSPSNKVTEKGKDVELRCDPISGHTALYWYRQSLGQGLEFLIYFQGNSAPDKSGLPSDRFSAERTGGSVSTLTIQRTQQEDSAVYLCASSLEAGNQPQHFGDGTRLSIL.

Only a few counts were recorded for this clone. The chain uses TRBV27 and TRBJ2-7; maybe TRBD2 (6 bases). V gave up 6 bases and J gave up 7 bases, with 16 bases separating them. Germline V gene lookup returns CDR1 MNHEY and CDR2 SMNVEV (reference sequence). This CDR3 spans 13 amino acids. CDR3 nucleotide sequence: TGTGCCAGCAGCTCCCCCCTAGGGAGGGAGCAGTACTTC. This sequence encodes CASSSPLGREQYF.

This chain connects TRBV5-1 to TRBJ2-5, with D maybe TRBD2 (6 bases). Trimming took 0 bases from V and 2 from J, leaving 11 bases between them. The CDR3 loop spans 15 amino acids. CDR1 and CDR2 from the germline V gene are SGHRS and YFSETQ. In DNA form, the CDR3 reads TGCGCCAGCAGCTTGGCGGGGGTCCGACAAGAGACCCAGTACTTC. Residues: CASSLAGVRQETQYF.

The genes are TRBV7-6 and TRBJ2-7, with D maybe TRBD1 (6 bases). The germline gives CDR1 SGHVS, CDR2 FNYEAQ. Trimming shortened V by 2 bases and J by 1 base, and 21 bases separated the two germline ends. CDR3 size: 18 residues. CDR3 sequence reads: CASSLRDRPPLRSYEQYF. In DNA form, the CDR3 reads TGTGCCAGCAGCTTACGCGACAGGCCCCCTTTAAGATCCTACGAGCAGTACTTC.

The rearrangement uses TRBV18 and TRBJ2-5, with D possibly matching TRBD2 (5 bases). Trimming left V 2 bases short and J 0 bases short, with 7 bases between. CDR1 and CDR2 (germline): KGHSH, LQKENI. The CDR3 length is 14 residues. The CDR3 nucleotides are TGTGCCAGCTCACCAGGGGAGTACCAAGAGACCCAGTACTTC. This codes for CASSPGEYQETQYF.